This record covers a single TCR beta chain. Germline CDR1 SNHLY, CDR2 FYNNEI. The CDR3 extends over 14 amino acids. The V end lost 8 bases, the J end lost 0 bases, and 11 bases lay between the germline ends. These data belong to a study of blood T cell repertoires in COVID-19. Study information: Collection of acute and convalescent COVID-19 samples took place in the United States, Italy and Spain.

Study processing details: Amplification from reference gene primers served as the basis for estimated nucleated cell counts. TCRdb keeps only in-frame clones here, not all; method: immunoSEQ multiplex PCR. Clone size and the V and J calls come from that table; the DNA yielded D and trimming. This sample has approximately 500,000 clones; about 89% occur once, and the top ten carry roughly 8%. Seattle-derived patients entered the study during active infection and were followed longitudinally. The sample comprised peripheral blood. The clonotype originates from a woman in her 50s with COVID-19, enrolled during active disease. This chain uses TRBV2 with TRBJ2-1, with a weak D call TRBD2 (5 bases). The CDR3 loop is CASGGISSYNEQFF. DNA of the CDR3: TGTGCCAGCGGAGGTATTAGCTCCTACAATGAGCAGTTCTTC.